These T cell receptor beta chains were read from a single sample in a study of low-dose radiotherapy and immunotherapy resistance in tumors. MiXCR, applied by TCRdb to the reads, yields one record per CDR3 protein. The table records 45,000 or so distinct CDR3 sequences, 25% of them present only once. Here the sequenced sample was PBMCs, taken after low-dose radiotherapy plus immunotherapy. These receptors were collected from a male donor with prostate cancer. Each CDR3 is given with its conserved first and last residue. The D gene is left open where the match is weak. For some rows the clone size is stated as once, few or many, or as a class when expanded; others skip it.

V gene	D gene	clone size	J gene	CDR3 protein	CDR3 DNA
TRBV29-1	-	many	TRBJ1-1	CSAQGGGSLNTEAFF	TGCAGCGCCCAAGGGGGTGGCAGCTTGAACACTGAAGCTTTCTTT
TRBV15	-	many	TRBJ1-2	CATSRAQGLGGYTF	TGTGCCACCAGCAGAGCGCAGGGTCTGGGAGGCTACACCTTC
TRBV9	TRBD2	-	TRBJ2-1	CASSVGAGVSSEQFF	TGTGCCAGCAGCGTAGGGGCGGGGGTTAGCAGTGAGCAGTTCTTC
TRBV20-1	-	many	TRBJ2-2	CSARDTSGAGELFF	TGCAGTGCTAGAGATACGTCAGGGGCCGGGGAGCTGTTTTTT
TRBV5-5	-	many	TRBJ1-2	CASSRAEGLEGYTF	TGTGCCAGCAGCAGAGCGGAGGGGCTAGAGGGCTACACCTTC
TRBV3-1	TRBD1	many	TRBJ1-5	CASSQAGQGGRQPQHF	TGTGCCAGCAGCCAAGCCGGACAGGGAGGGCGTCAGCCCCAGCATTTT
TRBV5-4	-	-	TRBJ2-3	CASSRDTSLADTQYF	TGTGCCAGCAGCCGGGATACTAGCCTCGCAGATACGCAGTATTTT
TRBV20-1	-	many	TRBJ2-1	CSARDGRLAHNEQFF	TGCAGTGCTAGAGATGGGAGGCTAGCTCACAATGAGCAGTTCTTC
TRBV5-1	TRBD2	many	TRBJ2-3	CASSWIGRGEDTQYF	TGCGCCAGCAGCTGGATAGGGCGGGGGGAAGATACGCAGTATTTT
TRBV3-1	TRBD1	many	TRBJ2-7	CASSQVVDPGQTYEQYF	TGTGCCAGCAGCCAAGTGGTGGACCCGGGACAGACCTACGAGCAGTACTTC
TRBV30	TRBD1	many	TRBJ2-7	CAWNRDRGREQYF	TGTGCCTGGAATCGGGACAGGGGGCGCGAGCAGTACTTC
TRBV5-1	-	many	TRBJ2-2	CASRVRGPNTGELFF	TGCGCCAGCCGGGTGCGGGGGCCGAACACCGGGGAGCTGTTTTTT
TRBV28	-	-	TRBJ2-7	CAVVGMSYEQYF	TGTGCGGTGGTAGGTATGAGCTACGAGCAGTACTTC
TRBV11-2	TRBD2	many	TRBJ2-7	CASNQRAGGLSYEQYF	TGTGCCAGCAACCAAAGAGCGGGAGGCCTCTCCTACGAGCAGTACTTC
TRBV25-1	TRBD1	many	TRBJ1-2	CASSGGTGAYTF	TGTGCCAGCAGTGGGGGAACAGGGGCCTACACCTTC
TRBV12-3/TRBV12-4	-	many	TRBJ1-6	CASSSFGTLLPLHF	TGTGCCAGCAGTTCCTTCGGGACCTTACTACCCCTCCACTTT
TRBV29-1	-	many	TRBJ2-3	CSLTASAFTDTQYF	TGCAGCCTGACCGCTAGCGCTTTCACAGATACGCAGTATTTT
TRBV9	-	many	TRBJ2-2	CASSVGGGLDTGELFF	TGTGCCAGCAGCGTCGGGGGCGGTTTGGACACCGGGGAGCTGTTTTTT
TRBV12-5	-	many	TRBJ2-1	CASGGGPGSYNEQFF	TGTGCTAGTGGTGGGGGCCCCGGCTCCTACAATGAGCAGTTCTTC
TRBV10-1	-	many	TRBJ1-3	CASSGGDRSGNTIYF	TGCGCCAGCAGTGGAGGGGACCGCTCTGGAAACACCATATATTTT
TRBV2	-	many	TRBJ2-1	CASSPEGGDSYNEQFF	TGTGCCAGCAGCCCTGAGGGGGGGGACTCCTACAATGAGCAGTTCTTC
TRBV6-2/TRBV6-3	-	many	TRBJ1-2	CASRTGTQGHYGYTF	TGTGCCAGCAGAACCGGGACCCAGGGTCACTATGGCTACACCTTC
TRBV19	TRBD2	many	TRBJ2-4	CASSSEAGVLAKNIQYF	TGTGCCAGTAGTTCAGAAGCGGGGGTGCTAGCCAAAAACATTCAGTACTTC
TRBV28	TRBD1	many	TRBJ2-4	CASSVGQPKNIQYF	TGTGCCAGCAGTGTGGGACAGCCAAAAAACATTCAGTACTTC
TRBV2	-	many	TRBJ2-2	CASSEMWATGELFF	TGTGCCAGCAGTGAAATGTGGGCAACCGGGGAGCTGTTTTTT
TRBV9	-	many	TRBJ2-1	CASSVFPRRTDNEQFF	TGTGCCAGCAGCGTGTTCCCTAGGAGGACAGACAATGAGCAGTTCTTC